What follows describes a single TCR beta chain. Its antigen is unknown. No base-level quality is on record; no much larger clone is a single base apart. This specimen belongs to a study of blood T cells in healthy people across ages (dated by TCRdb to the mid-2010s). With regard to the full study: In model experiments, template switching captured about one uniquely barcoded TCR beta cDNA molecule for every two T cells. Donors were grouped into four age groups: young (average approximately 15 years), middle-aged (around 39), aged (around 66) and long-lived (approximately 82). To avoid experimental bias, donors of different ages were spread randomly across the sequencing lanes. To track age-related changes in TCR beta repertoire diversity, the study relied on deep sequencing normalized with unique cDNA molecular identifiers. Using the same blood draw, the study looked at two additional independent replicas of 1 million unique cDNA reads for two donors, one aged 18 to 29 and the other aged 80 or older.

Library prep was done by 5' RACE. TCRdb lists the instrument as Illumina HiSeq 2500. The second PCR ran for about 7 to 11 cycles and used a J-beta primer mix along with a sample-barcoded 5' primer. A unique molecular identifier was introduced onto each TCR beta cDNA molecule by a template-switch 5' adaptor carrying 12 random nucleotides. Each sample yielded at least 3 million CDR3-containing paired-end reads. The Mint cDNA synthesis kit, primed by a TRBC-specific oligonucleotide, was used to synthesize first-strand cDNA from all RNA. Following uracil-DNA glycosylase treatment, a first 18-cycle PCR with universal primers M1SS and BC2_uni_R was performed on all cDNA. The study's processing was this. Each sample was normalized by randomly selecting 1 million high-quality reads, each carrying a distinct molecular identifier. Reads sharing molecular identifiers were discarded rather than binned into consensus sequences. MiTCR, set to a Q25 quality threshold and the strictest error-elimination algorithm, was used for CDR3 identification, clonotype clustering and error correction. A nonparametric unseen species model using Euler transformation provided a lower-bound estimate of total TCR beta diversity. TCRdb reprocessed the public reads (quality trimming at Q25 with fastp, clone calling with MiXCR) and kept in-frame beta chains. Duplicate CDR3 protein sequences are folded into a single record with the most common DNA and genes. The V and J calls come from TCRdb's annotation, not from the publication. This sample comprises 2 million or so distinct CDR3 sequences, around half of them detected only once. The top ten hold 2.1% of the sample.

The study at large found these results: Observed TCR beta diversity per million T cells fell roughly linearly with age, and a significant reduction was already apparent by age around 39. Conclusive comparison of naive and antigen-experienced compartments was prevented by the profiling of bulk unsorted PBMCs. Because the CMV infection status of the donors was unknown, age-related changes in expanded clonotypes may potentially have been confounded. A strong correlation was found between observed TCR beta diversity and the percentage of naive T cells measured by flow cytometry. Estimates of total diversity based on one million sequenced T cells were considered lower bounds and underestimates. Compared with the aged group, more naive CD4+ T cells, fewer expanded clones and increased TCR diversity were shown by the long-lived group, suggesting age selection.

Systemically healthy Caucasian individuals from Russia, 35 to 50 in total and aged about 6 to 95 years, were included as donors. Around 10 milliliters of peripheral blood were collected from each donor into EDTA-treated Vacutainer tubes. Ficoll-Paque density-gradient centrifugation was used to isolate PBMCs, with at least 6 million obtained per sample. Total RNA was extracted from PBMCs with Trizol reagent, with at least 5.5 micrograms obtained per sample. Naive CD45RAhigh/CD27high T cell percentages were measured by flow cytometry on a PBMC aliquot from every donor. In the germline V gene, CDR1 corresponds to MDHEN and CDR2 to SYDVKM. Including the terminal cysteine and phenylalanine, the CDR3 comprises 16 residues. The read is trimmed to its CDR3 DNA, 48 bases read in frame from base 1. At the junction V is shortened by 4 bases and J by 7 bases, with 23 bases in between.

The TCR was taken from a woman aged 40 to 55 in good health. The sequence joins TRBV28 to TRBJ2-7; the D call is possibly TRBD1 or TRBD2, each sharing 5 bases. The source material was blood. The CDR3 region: CASSSLALGVFNEQYF. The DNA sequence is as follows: TGTGCCAGCAGTTCGTTAGCTCTGGGGGTCTTCAATGAGCAGTACTTC.